This entry lists 28 T cell receptor beta chains sequenced from one sample in a study of Ad26.COV2.S vaccination and SARS-CoV-2 variants. Specified treatment: over 15 received Ad26.COV2.S at low or high dose, single or two shots; a few received placebo; per-sample allocation not given. The study sampled participants on day 63 after the first vaccine or placebo injection. Clones were sequenced by immunoSEQ multiplex PCR, and TCRdb holds only the in-frame ones, with some missing. The repertoire holds 300,000 to 400,000 clones, with around 90% as singletons. The sample here was peripheral blood, taken in a trial of Ad26.COV2.S vaccine versus placebo. These receptors all stem from a person between 18 and 65 years old who received the Ad26.COV2.S COVID-19 vaccine or a placebo.

The chain combines TRBV6-5 with TRBJ2-3; no clear D. This CDR3 spans 13 amino acids. Between the trimmed V and J ends, which lost 8 bases and 0 bases, there was a span of 9 bases. Germline lookup yields CDR1 MNHEY and CDR2 SVGAGI. In DNA, the CDR3 is TGTGCCAGCTCTACGGAGAGCACAGATACGCAGTATTTT. It codes for CASSTESTDTQYF.

The V gene is TRBV3-1 (or the pseudogene TRBV3-2), the J gene TRBJ2-3; 7 bases are a match to TRBD2. CDR3 length equals 13 residues. Unmatched junction bases numbered 4, after V lost 4 bases and J lost 6 bases. Germline values: CDR1 LGHDT, CDR2 YNNKEL (reference sequence). The CDR3 nucleotides read TGTGCCAGCAGCCCTCTTAGCGGGGATACGCAGTATTTT. Translation gives CASSPLSGDTQYF.

This chain links TRBV11-2 with TRBJ2-7; D unresolved. Germline V gene lookup returns CDR1 SGHAT and CDR2 FQNNGV. This CDR3 has 13 amino acids. With 5 bases removed from V and 0 bases from J, the gap between germline ends came to 8 bases. The CDR3 protein is CASSPITSYEQYV. CDR3 sequence (DNA): TGTGCCAGCAGCCCGATTACCTCCTACGAGCAGTACGTC.

The rearrangement joins TRBV30 to TRBJ1-1; D call uncertain. V gave up 0 bases and J gave up 10 bases, with 12 bases separating them. Germline V gene data show CDR1 as GTSNPN and CDR2 as SVGIG (reference sequence). The CDR3 is 12 residues long. The CDR3 is CAWSVGLRRAFF. CDR3 in DNA: TGTGCCTGGAGTGTAGGGCTCCGCAGAGCTTTCTTT.

The chain uses TRBV13 and TRBJ1-5; 7 nucleotides line up with TRBD1. In germline, CDR1 is PRHDT, CDR2 FYEKMQ (reference sequence). The length of the CDR3 is 14 residues. V dropped 5 bases and J dropped 2; count of bases not matched to a gene: 3. The CDR3 is CASSLGTGNQPQHF. DNA for the CDR3: TGTGCCAGCAGCCTCGGGACAGGCAATCAGCCCCAGCATTTT.

The rearrangement links TRBV19 to TRBJ2-5; 7 positions match TRBD1. The germline V gene has CDR1 LNHDA and CDR2 SQIVND (reference sequence). CDR3 size: 15 residues. V was pared by 2 bases and J by 2 bases, with 5 bases of the junction left unmatched. The CDR3 bases are TGTGCCAGTAGTATACGTATGACAGGGCAAGAGACCCAGTACTTC. It codes for CASSIRMTGQETQYF.

The rearrangement joins TRBV7-9 to TRBJ1-2; 10 nucleotides align to TRBD1. The V gene's germline CDR1 is SEHNR and CDR2 FQNEAQ (reference sequence). The CDR3 consists of 16 residues. V shed 0 bases and J 4 bases; nucleotides not matched to a gene: 5. The CDR3 loop reads CASSLAQGQGTYGYTF. The CDR3 region has the DNA TGTGCCAGCAGCTTAGCGCAGGGACAGGGGACCTATGGCTACACCTTC.

This chain links TRBV3-1 (or the pseudogene TRBV3-2) with TRBJ1-1; 7 bases map to TRBD1. Germline loops: CDR1 LGHDT, CDR2 YNNKEL (reference sequence). This CDR3 region has 19 residues. The V gene end was trimmed by 2 bases and the J gene end by 4 bases; junction bases not matched to a gene: 19. The CDR3 region is CASSQTGGSGGRGSTEAFF. CDR3 DNA sequence: TGTGCCAGCAGCCAAACGGGGGGTTCTGGTGGCAGGGGGTCCACTGAAGCTTTCTTT.

The chain carries TRBV14 and TRBJ2-3; 8 bases agree with TRBD1. Trimming took 0 bases from V and 4 from J; bases not matched to a gene: 9. This CDR3 contains 17 residues. CDR1 and CDR2 from the germline V gene are SGHDN and FVKESK. The CDR3 sequence is CASSQDLGTGIPDTQYF. CDR3 nucleotides: TGTGCCAGCAGCCAAGATTTGGGGACAGGTATCCCAGATACGCAGTATTTT. The entire variable domain, with the rest obtained from reference TRBV14 and TRBJ2-3, is as follows: EAGVTQFPSHSVIEKGQTVTLRCDPISGHDNLYWYRRVMGKEIKFLLHFVKESKQDESGMPNNRFLAERTGGTYSTLKVQPAELEDSGVYFCASSQDLGTGIPDTQYFGPGTRLTVL.

The V gene is TRBV4-1, the J gene TRBJ1-2; TRBD1 agrees at 7 bases. Germline-derived CDR1 and CDR2 are MGHRA and YSYEKL. The trim removed 0 bases at V and 2 bases at J, leaving 12 bases unmatched. The CDR3 loop spans 18 amino acids. DNA for the CDR3: TGCGCCAGCAGCCAAGAACGGTCTTTATACAGGGGAAACTATGGCTACACCTTC. Protein product: CASSQERSLYRGNYGYTF.

The V call is TRBV16, the J call TRBJ1-2; possibly TRBD1 for D (6 bases). The CDR3 consists of 15 residues. V lost 1 base to trimming and J lost 0 bases, with 9 bases between them. Per the germline V gene, CDR1 is KGHSY and CDR2 is FQNENV. CDR3 DNA sequence: TGTGCCAGCAGCCAATACCAGGGGCCTAACTATGGCTACACCTTC. Translating gives CASSQYQGPNYGYTF. Looking up the rest from reference TRBV16 and TRBJ1-2 gives the full variable domain: GEEVAQTPKHLVRGEGQKAKLYCAPIKGHSYVFWYQQVLKNEFKFLISFQNENVFDETGMPKERFSAKCLPNSPCSLEIQATKLEDSAVYFCASSQYQGPNYGYTFGSGTRLTVV.

V and J are TRBV10-2 and TRBJ2-2; D not resolved. V shed 8 bases and J shed 3 bases, with 13 bases lying between them. CDR3 length: 14 amino acids. In germline, CDR1 is WSHSY, CDR2 SAAADI. In DNA, the CDR3 is TGCGCCAGCGGGAAGGCTGAGCACACCGGGGAGCTGTTTTTT. Translated, it gives CASGKAEHTGELFF.

J is TRBJ1-1 and V is TRBV28, with a possible D match to TRBD1 (6 bases). Between the trimmed V and J ends, which lost 7 bases and 2 bases, there was a span of 20 bases. CDR3 size: 16 residues. Per the germline V gene, CDR1 is MDHEN and CDR2 is SYDVKM. The chain's CDR3 is CASTLLTGPGNTEAFF. In DNA, the CDR3 is TGTGCCAGCACCCTTTTGACAGGCCCGGGCAACACTGAAGCTTTCTTT. Supplemented by reference TRBV28 and TRBJ1-1, the full variable domain reads DVKVTQSSRYLVKRTGEKVFLECVQDMDHENMFWYRQDPGLGLRLIYFSYDVKMKEKGDIPEGYSVSREKKERFSLILESASTNQTSMYLCASTLLTGPGNTEAFFGQGTRLTVV.

The chain uses TRBV5-5 and TRBJ2-5, with D tentatively TRBD1 (5 bases). V was clipped by 2 bases and J by 13 bases, with 15 bases between them. The CDR3 is 12 residues long. CDR1 SGHKS and CDR2 YYEKEE come from the germline V gene (reference sequence). The CDR3 loop is CASSFPGIGRYF. The CDR3 DNA sequence: TGTGCCAGCAGCTTTCCAGGGATCGGTCGGTACTTC.

In its sample, this clone was seen once. The rearrangement uses TRBV11-2 and TRBJ2-1; 7 nucleotides align to TRBD2. Losses at the gene ends were 5 bases for V and 7 bases for J; bases not matched to a gene: 11. Germline V gene lookup returns CDR1 SGHAT and CDR2 FQNNGV. CDR3 length equals 15 residues. In DNA form, the CDR3 reads TGTGCCAGCAGCCCAGCGGGGAACCGGGGGAATGAGCAGTTCTTC. The encoded protein is CASSPAGNRGNEQFF.

This chain connects TRBV7-6 to TRBJ1-6; D not certain. This CDR3 comprises 17 residues. V lost 5 bases to trimming and J lost 4 bases, with 18 bases between them. CDR1 is SGHVS, CDR2 FNYEAQ, per germline. The CDR3 region has the DNA TGTGCCAGCAGCCCGGAGCGGACCCTTGATTATAATTCACCCCTCCACTTT. It yields the protein CASSPERTLDYNSPLHF. Full variable domain (outside the CDR3, taken from reference TRBV7-6 and TRBJ1-6): GAGVSQSPRYKVTKRGQDVALRCDPISGHVSLYWYRQALGQGPEFLTYFNYEAQQDKSGLPNDRFSAERPEGSISTLTIQRTEQRDSAMYRCASSPERTLDYNSPLHFGNGTRLTVT.

The chain recombines TRBV15 with TRBJ2-7; D gene ambiguous. Trimming left V 0 bases short and J 6 bases short, with 9 bases between. Germline lookup yields CDR1 LNHNV and CDR2 YYDKDF (reference sequence). The CDR3 has 13 amino acids. The CDR3 protein is CATSRDTGIEQYF. The CDR3 DNA reads as TGTGCCACCAGCAGAGATACGGGCATCGAGCAGTACTTC.

J is TRBJ2-1 and V is TRBV2, with a possible D match to TRBD2 (6 bases). Trimming shortened V by 2 bases and J by 1 base, and 9 bases separated the two germline ends. CDR3 length: 15 residues. Germline V lookup: CDR1 SNHLY, CDR2 FYNNEI. Written as DNA, the CDR3 is TGTGCCAGCAGTGAAAGGCGGGGATCCTACAATGAGCAGTTCTTC. Translation gives CASSERRGSYNEQFF.

The chain uses TRBV29-1 and TRBJ2-7, with TRBD1 matching over 10 bases. V was clipped by 5 bases and J by 0 bases; unmatched bases: 19. Germline CDR1 and CDR2: SQVTM and ANQGSEA. The CDR3 length is 19 residues. The CDR3 protein is CSVSWLGDRGRSNSYEQYF. The CDR3 nucleotides read TGCAGCGTTTCCTGGTTAGGGGACAGGGGCCGGTCAAACTCCTACGAGCAGTACTTC.

The chain links TRBV28 to TRBJ2-1; 7 bases align to TRBD1. CDR1 and CDR2 from the germline V gene are MDHEN and SYDVKM. The CDR3 runs 16 residues. The junction had 15 bases not matched to a gene; V was cut back by 9 bases and J by 4 bases. The CDR3 DNA is TGTGCCAGTGAAGCTGGGACAGCTATTATGTACAATGAGCAGTTCTTC. Translated: CASEAGTAIMYNEQFF.

The rearrangement joins TRBV2 to TRBJ1-1; D not resolved. The CDR3 consists of 15 residues. V gave up 7 bases and J gave up 5 bases, with 20 bases separating them. The germline V gene encodes CDR1 SNHLY and CDR2 FYNNEI. The CDR3 DNA reads as TGTGCCAGCATAAATCGTCCCCCGGGCGAGACTGAAGCTTTCTTT. This translates into CASINRPPGETEAFF.

The chain links TRBV18 to TRBJ1-5; no reliable D call. The CDR3 sequence is 15 residues long. V was pared by 4 bases and J by 2 bases, with 12 bases between. Germline lookup yields CDR1 KGHSH and CDR2 LQKENI. Here the CDR3 DNA reads TGTGCCAGCTCACTAAAGGAAGCCCGCAATCAGCCCCAGCATTTT. Its protein is CASSLKEARNQPQHF. Drawing the rest from reference TRBV18 and TRBJ1-5, the complete variable domain is NAGVMQNPRHLVRRRGQEARLRCSPMKGHSHVYWYRQLPEEGLKFMVYLQKENIIDESGMPKERFSAEFPKEGPSILRIQQVVRGDSAAYFCASSLKEARNQPQHFGDGTRLSIL.

V usage is TRBV16 and J usage is TRBJ2-1; a possible D gene is TRBD2 (5 bases). The germline gives CDR1 KGHSY, CDR2 FQNENV. This CDR3 has 17 residues. V lost 7 bases, J lost 1 base, and 20 bases lay in between. The DNA for the CDR3 is TGTGCCAGCACCACTCGAGACTACCTGAGATCCTACAATGAGCAGTTCTTC. Translation: CASTTRDYLRSYNEQFF.

The chain uses TRBV18 and TRBJ1-1; D is uncertain. Trimming took off 0 bases at V and 7 bases at J, with 9 bases between the two ends. Germline V gene sequence: CDR1 KGHSH, CDR2 LQKENI. The CDR3 runs 13 residues. CDR3 nucleotide sequence: TGTGCCAGCTCACCACCGTTAACGATTGAAGCTTTCTTT. As protein: CASSPPLTIEAFF.

This chain joins TRBV7-8 and TRBJ2-3; 7 positions match TRBD2. The CDR3 length is 16 residues. Germline V gives CDR1 SGHVS, CDR2 FQNEAQ. V was clipped by 5 bases and J by 6 bases; unmatched bases: 14. The CDR3 sequence is CASSPHPGGRADTQYF. CDR3 DNA sequence: TGTGCCAGCAGCCCCCACCCGGGGGGAAGGGCGGATACGCAGTATTTT.

The chain employs TRBV11-3 and TRBJ2-3, with D perhaps assigned TRBD1 or TRBD2 (5 bases each). The germline V and J ends were trimmed by 5 bases and 0 bases, with 21 bases remaining between them. The length of the CDR3 is 18 residues. In germline, CDR1 is SGHNT, CDR2 YENEEA. The CDR3 nucleotides read TGTGCCAGCAGCACCCGGGTCGGGGCCACCACTAGCACAGATACGCAGTATTTT. Translating gives CASSTRVGATTSTDTQYF. The full variable domain, rest sourced from reference TRBV11-3 and TRBJ2-3, is EAGVVQSPRYKIIEKKQPVAFWCNPISGHNTLYWYLQNLGQGPELLIRYENEEAVDDSQLPKDRFSAERLKGVDSTLKIQPAELGDSAVYLCASSTRVGATTSTDTQYFGPGTRLTVL.

This clone was seen just once. The chain carries TRBV30 and TRBJ2-1; D might be TRBD1 (7 bases). The germline V gene encodes CDR1 GTSNPN and CDR2 SVGIG (reference sequence). The CDR3 has 13 amino acids. The ends were cut back, 1 base at V and 7 bases at J, with 11 bases in the middle. The CDR3 nucleotides are TGTGCCTGGAGTGGAGCAGGGGGGAATGAGCAGTTCTTC. Translating gives CAWSGAGGNEQFF.

The chain is built from TRBV7-9 and TRBJ1-4; D unresolved. Trimming removed 5 bases from V and 7 bases from J, with 17 bases in between. CDR1 is SEHNR and CDR2 is FQNEAQ in the germline V gene (reference sequence). The CDR3 is made up of 15 amino acids. In DNA form, the CDR3 reads TGTGCCAGCAGCCCTTTGTCACCTTCGGGTGAAAAACTGTTTTTT. Translated, it gives CASSPLSPSGEKLFF.